This T cell receptor (beta chain) derives from a study of response to subunit inactivated influenza vaccine. Broader study findings: After each seasonal influenza vaccination, few new T cells are recruited, the authors suggested.

The length of the CDR3 is 15 residues. Losses at the gene ends were 6 bases for V and 3 bases for J; bases not matched to a gene: 7. TCRdb itself ran the RT-PCR reads through MiXCR, one entry per CDR3 protein. The table lists 500,000 or so distinct CDR3 sequences, about 17% of them singletons. A word on this clonotype: Its antigen is unidentified.

The input for sequencing was CD4+ T cells sorted from PBMCs, taken roughly 24 months after vaccination. The chain recombines TRBV23-1 with TRBJ2-1; TRBD2 matches at 8 bases. TRBV23-1 is labeled an ORF, and its function is uncertain. The clonotype comes from a man aged 45 to 75 who received an inactivated influenza vaccine. The CDR3 DNA follows: TGCGCCAGCAGCCAGGCGGGGGGCATCTACAATGAGCAGTTCTTC. Translation gives CASSQAGGIYNEQFF.